What follows are 7 T cell receptor beta chains derived from one specimen sequenced in a study of T cells in Graves' hyperthyroidism and ophthalmopathy. Template material for amplifying TCR beta CDR3 regions consisted of RNA transcripts. The TCR CDR3 first-round RT-PCR relied on the HTBI primer set. TCRdb independently ran MiXCR on the multiplex PCR reads; one entry per CDR3 protein. The sample has approximately 720,000 distinct CDR3 sequences; around 20% are singletons. Input material: blood. The receptors originated from a woman aged 45-59 years with Graves' hyperthyroidism that later progressed to Graves' ophthalmopathy.

This clonotype was counted a few times. This chain links TRBV6-4 with TRBJ1-2; a possible D gene is TRBD1 (6 bases). The length of the CDR3 is 14 residues. From germline, CDR1 is MRHNA and CDR2 SNTAGT. Trimming cost V 3 bases and J 8 bases, with 16 bases left between them. CDR3 sequence reads: CASSEYSGARGYTF. DNA for the CDR3: TGTGCCAGCAGTGAATATTCGGGGGCGCGAGGCTACACCTTC.

This sequence joins TRBV20-1 and TRBJ1-2, with D possibly matching TRBD1 (5 bases). Trimming removed 8 bases at V and 2 bases at J, with 15 bases between. This CDR3 comprises 13 residues. Germline V gene lookup returns CDR1 DFQATT and CDR2 SNEGSKA (reference sequence). CDR3 region: CSSHGGVNYGYTF. The CDR3 nucleotides read TGCAGTTCTCACGGAGGGGTGAACTATGGCTACACCTTC.

This clonotype was seen many times. The chain uses TRBV9 and TRBJ2-5, with D perhaps assigned TRBD1 or TRBD2 (5 bases each). The germline V gene has CDR1 SGDLS and CDR2 YYNGEE. This CDR3 comprises 14 residues. V lost 2 bases and J 1 base, leaving 9 bases between the germline ends. The CDR3 DNA is TGTGCCAGCAGCGTGTCTGGGACCCAAGAGACCCAGTACTTC. Translating gives CASSVSGTQETQYF.

This clonotype was picked up a small number of times. The chain carries TRBV20-1 and TRBJ1-4, with D maybe TRBD1 (6 bases). The germline V gene encodes CDR1 DFQATT and CDR2 SNEGSKA (reference sequence). CDR3 length: 12 residues. Trimming pared 5 bases from V and 4 bases from J, leaving 8 bases between. CDR3 residues: CSAPGDNEKLFF. The DNA of the CDR3 is TGCAGTGCTCCAGGGGATAATGAAAAACTGTTTTTT.

The V gene is TRBV3-1, the J gene TRBJ1-1, with D maybe TRBD1 (5 bases). In germline, CDR1 is LGHDT, CDR2 YNNKEL (reference sequence). The V gene lost 5 bases and the J gene lost 4 bases, with 11 bases spanning the gap. The CDR3 spans 13 residues. The CDR3 DNA is TGTGCCAGCAGCTGGCGCGGGGGCACTGAAGCTTTCTTT. Its protein is CASSWRGGTEAFF. The full variable domain, with the rest looked up from reference TRBV3-1 and TRBJ1-1, is DTAVSQTPKYLVTQMGNDKSIKCEQNLGHDTMYWYKQDSKKFLKIMFSYNNKELIINETVPNRFSPKSPDKAHLNLHINSLELGDSAVYFCASSWRGGTEAFFGQGTRLTVV.

This clonotype was counted many times. The chain has TRBV12-3 or TRBV12-4 and TRBJ1-1; 9 bases are a match to TRBD1. The length of the CDR3 is 12 residues. V shed 5 bases and J 6 bases; nucleotides not matched to a gene: 1. The CDR3 is CASSGQGPEAFF. DNA of the CDR3: TGTGCCAGCAGTGGACAGGGGCCTGAAGCTTTCTTT.

This chain links TRBV7-2 with TRBJ1-5, with a tentative D call TRBD1 (5 bases). The V and J ends lost 0 bases and 4 bases respectively, with 13 bases between them. The germline gives CDR1 SGHTA, CDR2 FQGNSA. The CDR3 consists of 16 residues. This CDR3 is CASSLAGTRGNQPQHF. DNA of the CDR3: TGTGCCAGCAGCTTAGCCGGGACGAGGGGAAATCAGCCCCAGCATTTT.